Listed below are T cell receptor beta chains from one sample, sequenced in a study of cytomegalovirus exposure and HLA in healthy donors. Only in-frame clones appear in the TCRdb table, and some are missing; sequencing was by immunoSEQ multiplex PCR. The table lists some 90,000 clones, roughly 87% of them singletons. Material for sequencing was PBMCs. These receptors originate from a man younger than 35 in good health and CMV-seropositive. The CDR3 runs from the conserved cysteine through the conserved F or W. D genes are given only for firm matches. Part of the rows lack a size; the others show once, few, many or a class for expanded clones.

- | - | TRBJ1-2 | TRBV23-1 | CATRGTDNYGYTF | TGCGCCACCCGGGGGACGGATAACTATGGCTACACCTTC
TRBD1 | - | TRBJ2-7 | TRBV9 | CASSVVGQGASEQYF | TGTGCCAGCAGCGTAGTGGGACAGGGGGCTAGCGAGCAGTACTTC
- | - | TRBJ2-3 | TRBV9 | CASSLRGLNTDTQYF | TGTGCCAGCAGTCTCCGGGGTTTAAACACAGATACGCAGTATTTT
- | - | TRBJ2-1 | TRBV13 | CASKGQGLSYNEQFF | TGTGCCAGCAAGGGGCAGGGCCTCTCCTACAATGAGCAGTTCTTC
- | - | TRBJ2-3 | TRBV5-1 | CASSLGEGPDTQYF | TGCGCCAGCAGCTTGGGAGAGGGTCCAGATACGCAGTATTTT
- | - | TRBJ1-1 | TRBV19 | CASSIGPGSGEAFF | TGTGCCAGTAGTATAGGCCCAGGGTCCGGTGAAGCTTTCTTT
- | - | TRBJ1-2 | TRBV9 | CASSVDTGPQVGYGYTF | TGTGCCAGCAGCGTAGATACGGGTCCTCAAGTCGGCTATGGCTACACCTTC
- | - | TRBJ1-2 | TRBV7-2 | CASSFNPSVDVSYGYTF | TGTGCCAGCAGCTTTAATCCCTCGGTAGATGTAAGCTATGGCTACACCTTC
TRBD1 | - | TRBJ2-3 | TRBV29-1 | CSIGTGPGTDTQYF | TGCAGCATAGGGACAGGGCCTGGCACAGATACGCAGTATTTT
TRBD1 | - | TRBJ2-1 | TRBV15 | CATSRAGTGGHEQFF | TGTGCCACCAGCAGAGCCGGGACAGGGGGTCATGAGCAGTTCTTC
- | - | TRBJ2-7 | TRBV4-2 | CASSQDPGVLRYEQYF | TGTGCCAGCAGCCAAGATCCAGGGGTGTTAAGGTACGAGCAGTACTTC
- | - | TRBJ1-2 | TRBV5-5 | CASSLWQGSWGHYGYTF | TGTGCCAGCAGCTTGTGGCAGGGGAGCTGGGGGCACTATGGCTACACCTTC
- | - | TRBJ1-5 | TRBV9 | CASSVGGQNQPQHF | TGTGCCAGCAGCGTAGGAGGACAGAATCAGCCCCAGCATTTT
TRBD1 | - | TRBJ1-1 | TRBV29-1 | CSVSGTGEAHHTTEAFF | TGCAGCGTTTCCGGGACAGGGGAAGCCCACCACACCACTGAAGCTTTCTTT
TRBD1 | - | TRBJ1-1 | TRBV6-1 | CASSEGDRGPTEAFF | TGTGCCAGCAGTGAGGGGGACAGGGGTCCCACTGAAGCTTTCTTT
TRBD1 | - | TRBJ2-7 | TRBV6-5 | CASSYVRGYNEQYF | TGTGCCAGCAGTTACGTCAGGGGGTACAACGAGCAGTACTTC
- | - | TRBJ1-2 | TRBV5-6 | CASSLAGSDYGYTF | TGTGCCAGCAGCTTAGCAGGAAGTGACTATGGCTACACCTTC
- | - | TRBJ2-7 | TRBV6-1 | CASTESVEQYF | TGTGCCAGCACCGAATCGGTCGAGCAGTACTTC
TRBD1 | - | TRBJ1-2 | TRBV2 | CASSIGQANSNYGYTF | TGTGCCAGCAGCATCGGACAGGCGAATTCTAACTATGGCTACACCTTC
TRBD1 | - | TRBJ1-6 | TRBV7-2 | CASSLRDRGNSPLHF | TGTGCCAGCAGCTTACGGGACAGGGGTAATTCACCCCTCCACTTT
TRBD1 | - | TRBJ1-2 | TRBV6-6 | CASSYRTGNDYGYTF | TGTGCCAGCAGTTACCGGACAGGGAACGACTATGGCTACACCTTC
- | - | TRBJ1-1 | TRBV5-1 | CASSLAFGDTEAFF | TGCGCCAGCAGCTTGGCGTTCGGGGATACTGAAGCTTTCTTT
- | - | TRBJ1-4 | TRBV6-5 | CATSVLVGGLEKLFF | TGTGCCACGTCCGTTCTCGTGGGGGGGTTAGAAAAACTGTTTTTT
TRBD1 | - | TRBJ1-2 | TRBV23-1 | CATAKVWAGGGYGYTF | TGCGCCACCGCAAAAGTTTGGGCAGGGGGTGGGTATGGCTACACCTTC
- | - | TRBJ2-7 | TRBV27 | CASSPGTWTYEQYF | TGTGCCAGCAGTCCCGGGACTTGGACCTACGAGCAGTACTTC
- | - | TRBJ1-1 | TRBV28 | CASIPPGGQRLMNTEAFF | TGTGCCAGCATCCCACCTGGAGGGCAAAGGCTAATGAACACTGAAGCTTTCTTT
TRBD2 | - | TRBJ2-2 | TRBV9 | CASSVSGSWELFF | TGTGCCAGCAGCGTTAGCGGGAGTTGGGAGCTGTTTTTT
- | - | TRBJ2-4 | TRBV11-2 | CASSLAGSQYF | TGTGCCAGCAGCTTAGCTGGTAGTCAGTACTTC
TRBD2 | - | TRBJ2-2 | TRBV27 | CASSKLAGGPGELFF | TGTGCCAGCAGTAAGCTAGCGGGGGGCCCCGGGGAGCTGTTTTTT
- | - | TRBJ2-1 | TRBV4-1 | CASSQESRGIDEQFF | TGCGCCAGCAGCCAAGAAAGCCGCGGGATCGATGAGCAGTTCTTC
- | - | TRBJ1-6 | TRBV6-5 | CASSLGISYNSPLHF | TGTGCCAGCAGTCTCGGGATCTCCTATAATTCACCCCTCCACTTT
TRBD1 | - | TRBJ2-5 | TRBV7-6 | CASSFGQGGLQETQYF | TGTGCCAGCAGCTTCGGACAGGGAGGCTTACAAGAGACCCAGTACTTC
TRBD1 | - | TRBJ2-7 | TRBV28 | CAVIRQGAYEQYF | TGTGCCGTGATCCGGCAGGGGGCCTACGAGCAGTACTTC
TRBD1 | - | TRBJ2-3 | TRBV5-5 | CASSVRTGVADTQYF | TGTGCCAGCAGCGTCCGGACAGGCGTAGCAGATACGCAGTATTTT
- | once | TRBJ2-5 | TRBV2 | CASSEALRGETQYF | TGTGCCAGCAGTGAAGCGCTTAGGGGAGAGACCCAGTACTTC
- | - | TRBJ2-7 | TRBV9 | CASSVASSYEQYF | TGTGCCAGCAGCGTAGCGTCTAGCTACGAGCAGTACTTC
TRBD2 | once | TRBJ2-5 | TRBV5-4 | CASSLAGVSEETQYF | TGTGCCAGCAGCTTAGCGGGAGTCAGCGAGGAGACCCAGTACTTC
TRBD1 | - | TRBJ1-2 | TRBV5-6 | CASSHFAGTGIGSRHGYTF | TGTGCCAGCAGCCACTTTGCCGGGACAGGGATTGGATCGCGGCATGGCTACACCTTC
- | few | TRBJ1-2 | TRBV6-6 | CASKRTDYGYTF | TGTGCCAGCAAACGGACAGACTATGGCTACACCTTC
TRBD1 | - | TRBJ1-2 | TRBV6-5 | CASSRDRAVGYTF | TGTGCCAGCAGTAGGGACAGGGCGGTTGGCTACACCTTC
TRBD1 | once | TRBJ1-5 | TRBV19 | CASSIGPFDRGLRQPQHF | TGTGCCAGTAGTATAGGGCCCTTTGACAGGGGGCTTAGACAGCCCCAGCATTTT
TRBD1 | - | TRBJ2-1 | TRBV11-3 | CASRTGGGYNEQFF | TGTGCCAGCAGGACAGGGGGCGGGTACAATGAGCAGTTCTTC
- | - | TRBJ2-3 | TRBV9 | CASSVTSRYTDTQYF | TGTGCCAGCAGCGTAACTAGCCGATACACAGATACGCAGTATTTT
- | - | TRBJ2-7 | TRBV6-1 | CASSEAPGAGEQYF | TGTGCCAGCAGTGAAGCACCGGGAGCGGGTGAGCAGTACTTC
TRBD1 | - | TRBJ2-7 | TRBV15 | CATSLGQTYEQYF | TGTGCCACCTCTCTGGGACAGACCTACGAGCAGTACTTC
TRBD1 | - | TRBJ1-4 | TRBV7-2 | CASSSRPGGEKLFF | TGTGCCAGCAGCTCCCGGCCAGGGGGGGAAAAACTGTTTTTT
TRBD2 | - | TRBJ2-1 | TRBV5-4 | CASSPGTSGSLAEQFF | TGTGCCAGCAGCCCCGGGACTAGCGGGAGTCTCGCTGAGCAGTTCTTC
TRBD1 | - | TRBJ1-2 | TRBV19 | CASSIVDRAPLPIYGYTF | TGTGCCAGTAGTATCGTCGACAGGGCCCCCCTTCCGATCTATGGCTACACCTTC
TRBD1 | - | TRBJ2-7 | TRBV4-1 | CASSLTQGSYEQYF | TGCGCCAGCAGTCTAACACAGGGGTCCTACGAGCAGTACTTC
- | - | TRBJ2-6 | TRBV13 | CASTENQSGANVLTF | TGTGCCAGCACCGAAAACCAGTCTGGGGCCAACGTCCTGACTTTC
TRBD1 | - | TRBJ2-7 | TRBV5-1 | CASSLLTGDSYEQYF | TGCGCCAGCAGCTTGCTAACAGGGGATTCCTACGAGCAGTACTTC
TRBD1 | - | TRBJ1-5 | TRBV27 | CASSLSPPGGTGGNQPQHF | TGTGCCAGCAGTTTATCTCCCCCTGGGGGAACAGGGGGCAATCAGCCCCAGCATTTT
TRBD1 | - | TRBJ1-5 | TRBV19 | CASSTGQGRNQPQHF | TGTGCCAGTAGTACGGGACAGGGCCGCAATCAGCCCCAGCATTTT